These 9 T cell receptor beta chains originate from one sample sequenced in a study of shared clonotypes between healthy human individuals. The repertoire was sequenced with immunoSEQ multiplex PCR; TCRdb's copy has only in-frame clones and lacks some. Among about 520,000 clones listed, about 96% were seen once. Material for sequencing was naive CD4+ T cells sorted from blood. Subset in this sample: CD45RA+ positively selected. The receptor source for this set is a woman aged 25 to 45 in good health.

The chain has TRBV6-4 and TRBJ1-1; unclear D gene. The germline V gene encodes CDR1 MRHNA and CDR2 SNTAGT. The CDR3 length is 14 residues. Trimming removed 5 bases from V and 1 base from J, with 11 bases in between. The DNA for the CDR3 is TGTGCCAGCAGTTATGATTATGAGAACACTGAAGCTTTCTTT. Its translation is CASSYDYENTEAFF.

The chain couples TRBV10-3 to TRBJ1-6, with 7 bases that match TRBD1. J gave up 9 bases and V 6 bases, and 5 bases lay outside the gene matches. Germline CDR1 and CDR2: ENHRY and SYGVKD. This CDR3 has 13 residues. The CDR3 DNA follows: TGTGCCATCAGAACAGGGGCTACTTCACCCCTCCACTTT. The encoded protein is CAIRTGATSPLHF.

The J gene is TRBJ2-1, the V gene TRBV27, with unresolved D. CDR1 MNHEY and CDR2 SMNVEV come from the germline V gene (reference sequence). The ends were cut back, 3 bases at V and 6 bases at J, with 9 bases in the middle. This CDR3 has 13 amino acids. The CDR3 sequence is CASSFRNLNEQFF. The DNA for the CDR3 is TGTGCCAGCAGTTTCCGAAACCTCAATGAGCAGTTCTTC.

This chain uses TRBV14 with TRBJ2-5; D is uncertain. Near its end, the DNA agrees better with TRBJ2-7, so the J call may be wrong. Germline loops: CDR1 SGHDN, CDR2 FVKESK. The CDR3 is 18 amino acids. DNA of the CDR3: TGTGCCAGCAGCCAAGTGAAGATTAGAATCGGGCGCTCCTACGAGCAGTACTTC. It specifies CASSQVKIRIGRSYEQYF.

Comment on this clone: The same CDR3 is also encoded by other DNA sequences in this sample. This sequence joins TRBV6-5 and TRBJ2-7; 9 bases match TRBD2. CDR3 size: 15 residues. V lost 0 bases and J lost 4; bases outside the gene matches: 4. From germline, CDR1 is MNHEY and CDR2 SVGAGI. The CDR3 DNA follows: TGTGCCAGCAGTTACTCTAGCGGGAGAGGGTACGAGCAGTACTTC. Protein sequence: CASSYSSGRGYEQYF.

The V call is TRBV6-1, the J call TRBJ2-7, with a tentative D call TRBD1 (6 bases). The CDR3 is 15 amino acids. V was shortened by 2 bases and J by 2 bases, with 13 bases between the two germline ends. Germline V gene data show CDR1 as MNHNS and CDR2 as SASEGT. CDR3: CASSEWWTETYEQYF. CDR3 bases: TGTGCCAGCAGTGAATGGTGGACAGAGACCTACGAGCAGTACTTC.

The rearrangement links TRBV5-1 to TRBJ2-2; tentative D call: TRBD1 (6 bases). The CDR3 is 20 amino acids. V lost 4 bases, J lost 10 bases, and 35 bases lay in between. From germline, CDR1 is SGHRS and CDR2 YFSETQ. The chain's CDR3 is CASSPEVQTGLGLVKVELFF. In DNA, the CDR3 is TGCGCCAGCAGCCCGGAGGTGCAAACAGGGTTGGGGCTAGTAAAGGTGGAGCTGTTTTTT. Looking up the rest from reference TRBV5-1 and TRBJ2-2 gives the full variable domain: KAGVTQTPRYLIKTRGQQVTLSCSPISGHRSVSWYQQTPGQGLQFLFEYFSETQRNKGNFPGRFSGRQFSNSRSEMNVSTLELGDSALYLCASSPEVQTGLGLVKVELFFGEGSRLTVL.

The V call is TRBV5-1, the J call TRBJ1-5, with D unclear. The CDR3 is made up of 14 amino acids. The germline gives CDR1 SGHRS, CDR2 YFSETQ. V lost 0 bases, J lost 3 bases, and 7 bases lay in between. CDR3 loop: CASSLDGVNQPQHF. The CDR3 nucleotides are TGCGCCAGCAGCTTGGACGGAGTCAATCAGCCCCAGCATTTT. Full variable domain (remainder filled in from reference TRBV5-1 and TRBJ1-5): KAGVTQTPRYLIKTRGQQVTLSCSPISGHRSVSWYQQTPGQGLQFLFEYFSETQRNKGNFPGRFSGRQFSNSRSEMNVSTLELGDSALYLCASSLDGVNQPQHFGDGTRLSIL.

This chain uses TRBV7-7 with TRBJ2-1, with TRBD2 identical over 9 bases. CDR1 and CDR2 (germline): SSHAT, FNYEAQ (reference sequence). V lost 2 bases, J lost 13 bases, and 6 bases stayed unmatched. The CDR3 contains 13 residues. As DNA, the CDR3 is TGTGCCAGCAGCTTATCTAGCGGGGCTGAACAGTTCTTC. Its protein is CASSLSSGAEQFF.